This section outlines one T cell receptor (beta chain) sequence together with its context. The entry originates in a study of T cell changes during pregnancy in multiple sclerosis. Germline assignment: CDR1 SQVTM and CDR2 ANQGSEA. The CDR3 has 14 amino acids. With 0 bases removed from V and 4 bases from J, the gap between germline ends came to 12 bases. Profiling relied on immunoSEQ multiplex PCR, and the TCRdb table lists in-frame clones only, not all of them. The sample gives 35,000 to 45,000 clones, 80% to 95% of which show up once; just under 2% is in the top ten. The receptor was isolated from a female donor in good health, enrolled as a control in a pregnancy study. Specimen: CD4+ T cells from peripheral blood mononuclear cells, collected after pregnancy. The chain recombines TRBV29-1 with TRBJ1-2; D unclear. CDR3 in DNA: TGCAGCGTTGAAGAAGGGCGGGTAGGCTATGGCTACACCTTC. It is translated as CSVEEGRVGYGYTF.